This T cell receptor beta chain was obtained from a study of post-analysis software for immune sequencing data. Whole-study context: Patients had relapsing-remitting, secondary progressive or progressive-relapsing multiple sclerosis; some lacked subtype.

As regards this clonotype: Its antigen is as yet unknown.

Germline V gene lookup returns CDR1 GTSNPN and CDR2 SVGIG (reference sequence). The CDR3 is 16 amino acids. The V and J ends lost 2 bases and 1 base, in that order; junction bases with no gene match: 9. Unique-molecular-identifier-tagged TCR beta cDNA libraries were used. With roughly 0.95 to 11 million T cells as the source, some 510,000 cDNA molecules resulted. TCRdb recomputed calls from the PCR reads with MiXCR, one row per CDR3 protein. The sample yields roughly 410,000 distinct CDR3 sequences, approximately 33% seen once. Study findings and constraints: TRBV5-6, TRBV5-1 and TRBV20-1 belonged to a set of about 5 TRBV segments that were more frequent in patients than controls. Controls' normalized Chao1 diversity significantly exceeded that of multiple sclerosis patients.

The sequencing sample was made of blood. This chain joins TRBV30 and TRBJ1-1; TRBD1 aligns across 8 bases. The TCR originated in a girl aged 5 to 17 with multiple sclerosis. CDR3: CAWSLTGGDPNTEAFF. The CDR3 region has the DNA TGTGCCTGGAGTCTCACAGGGGGAGATCCGAACACTGAAGCTTTCTTT.